The rows below give T cell receptor beta chains drawn from one sample of a study of blood T cell repertoires in COVID-19. Method: immunoSEQ multiplex PCR; TCRdb's copy keeps in-frame clones and lacks some. The sample records 130,000 to 150,000 clones, 84% being singletons. The material sequenced was peripheral blood. All receptors derive from a human donor in a cohort sampled during active COVID-19. Each CDR3 is given with its conserved first and last residue. D genes are given only for firm matches. The listing skips clone size in some rows; elsewhere it reads once, few, many or a size class.

J gene: TRBJ2-3
V gene: TRBV5-1
clone size: NA
D gene: NA
CDR3 DNA: TGCGCCAGCAGCTTGTTTCTGGGGGCAACAGATACGCAGTATTTT
CDR3 protein: CASSLFLGATDTQYF

J gene: TRBJ2-4
V gene: TRBV27
clone size: NA
D gene: NA
CDR3 DNA: TGTGCCAGCAGCCCTTCGAGAGGCCGAGGGATTCAGTACTTC
CDR3 protein: CASSPSRGRGIQYF

J gene: TRBJ1-5
V gene: TRBV4-2
clone size: few
D gene: NA
CDR3 DNA: TGTGCCAGCAGCCAAGAAGCGGCCCCTCAGGGGACCCAGCCCCAGCATTTT
CDR3 protein: CASSQEAAPQGTQPQHF

J gene: TRBJ2-5
V gene: TRBV5-5
clone size: once
D gene: NA
CDR3 DNA: TGTGCCAGCAGCTTGCCACAAGAGACCCAGTACTTC
CDR3 protein: CASSLPQETQYF

J gene: TRBJ2-4
V gene: TRBV3-1/TRBV3-2
clone size: NA
D gene: NA
CDR3 DNA: TGTGCCAGCAGCCAAGCGGGAGTCGAAAACATTCAGTACTTC
CDR3 protein: CASSQAGVENIQYF

J gene: TRBJ2-5
V gene: TRBV28
clone size: NA
D gene: NA
CDR3 DNA: TGTGCCAGCAACGTTGGGCGGGGGCTTCAAGAGACCCAGTACTTC
CDR3 protein: CASNVGRGLQETQYF

J gene: TRBJ2-3
V gene: TRBV28
clone size: once
D gene: NA
CDR3 DNA: TGTGCCAGCAGGTCTCCCGCCAGGGGGGAAGATACGCAGTATTTT
CDR3 protein: CASRSPARGEDTQYF

J gene: TRBJ2-5
V gene: TRBV6-5
clone size: NA
D gene: TRBD2
CDR3 DNA: TGTGCCAGCGGACTAGCGGACCGACAGTACTTC
CDR3 protein: CASGLADRQYF

J gene: TRBJ2-3
V gene: TRBV5-1
clone size: NA
D gene: NA
CDR3 DNA: TGCGCCAGCAGCCTTACAGGGAGGGGCACAGATACGCAGTATTTT
CDR3 protein: CASSLTGRGTDTQYF

J gene: TRBJ2-1
V gene: TRBV5-1
clone size: NA
D gene: TRBD2
CDR3 DNA: TGCGCCAGCAGCTTGGCCCTGGGAGAGGCGGGAGAATTCTTC
CDR3 protein: CASSLALGEAGEFF

J gene: TRBJ2-2
V gene: TRBV5-1
clone size: NA
D gene: TRBD1
CDR3 DNA: TGCGCCAGCAGCCTAGACAGGGAAGACGGGGAGCTGTTTTTT
CDR3 protein: CASSLDREDGELFF

J gene: TRBJ1-6
V gene: TRBV19
clone size: NA
D gene: TRBD1
CDR3 DNA: TGTGCCAGTAGTATGGAGGGACAGGGGAATTCACCCCTCCACTTT
CDR3 protein: CASSMEGQGNSPLHF

J gene: TRBJ2-3
V gene: TRBV7-3
clone size: NA
D gene: TRBD2
CDR3 DNA: TGTGCCAGCAGCGAGAGATCGGGGGGAAGCACAGATACGCAGTATTTT
CDR3 protein: CASSERSGGSTDTQYF

J gene: TRBJ1-5
V gene: TRBV2
clone size: NA
D gene: TRBD1
CDR3 DNA: TGTGCCAGCAGTGAATATGTCGGGAACACAGGGGCCCCCCAGCATTTT
CDR3 protein: CASSEYVGNTGAPQHF

J gene: TRBJ1-5
V gene: TRBV6-2/TRBV6-3
clone size: NA
D gene: TRBD1
CDR3 DNA: TGTGCCAGCAGTTACGCGACAGGGAGGAATCAGCCCCAGCATTTT
CDR3 protein: CASSYATGRNQPQHF

J gene: TRBJ1-4
V gene: TRBV4-2
clone size: NA
D gene: TRBD1
CDR3 DNA: TGTGCCAGCAGCCAACCCGGGACAGCCCCGGGGGAAAAACTGTTTTTT
CDR3 protein: CASSQPGTAPGEKLFF

J gene: TRBJ1-4
V gene: TRBV24-1
clone size: NA
D gene: TRBD1
CDR3 DNA: TGTGCCACCAGTGATTTGCGTTTTGGGACAGTTTTAGAAAAACTGTTTTTT
CDR3 protein: CATSDLRFGTVLEKLFF

J gene: TRBJ1-2
V gene: TRBV28
clone size: NA
D gene: TRBD1
CDR3 DNA: TGTGCCAGCACCCAGGGGATGGGACAGGCCTATGGCTACACCTTC
CDR3 protein: CASTQGMGQAYGYTF

J gene: TRBJ2-3
V gene: TRBV4-1
clone size: NA
D gene: NA
CDR3 DNA: TGCGCCAGCAGCCAAGTCCAGGGTACTAGCACAGATACGCAGTATTTT
CDR3 protein: CASSQVQGTSTDTQYF

J gene: TRBJ2-2
V gene: TRBV9
clone size: few
D gene: TRBD2
CDR3 DNA: TGTGCCAGCAGCGTTTCAACCGGGACTAGCGGGAATCACGGGGAGCTGTTTTTT
CDR3 protein: CASSVSTGTSGNHGELFF

J gene: TRBJ2-5
V gene: TRBV6-2/TRBV6-3
clone size: once
D gene: TRBD2
CDR3 DNA: TGTGCCAGCAGTTACCGCACTAGCGGGGGGCCGCAAGAGACCCAGTACTTC
CDR3 protein: CASSYRTSGGPQETQYF

J gene: TRBJ1-2
V gene: TRBV19
clone size: NA
D gene: NA
CDR3 DNA: TGTGCCAGTAGTATGATAGGGGATGGTCACGGCTACACCTTC
CDR3 protein: CASSMIGDGHGYTF